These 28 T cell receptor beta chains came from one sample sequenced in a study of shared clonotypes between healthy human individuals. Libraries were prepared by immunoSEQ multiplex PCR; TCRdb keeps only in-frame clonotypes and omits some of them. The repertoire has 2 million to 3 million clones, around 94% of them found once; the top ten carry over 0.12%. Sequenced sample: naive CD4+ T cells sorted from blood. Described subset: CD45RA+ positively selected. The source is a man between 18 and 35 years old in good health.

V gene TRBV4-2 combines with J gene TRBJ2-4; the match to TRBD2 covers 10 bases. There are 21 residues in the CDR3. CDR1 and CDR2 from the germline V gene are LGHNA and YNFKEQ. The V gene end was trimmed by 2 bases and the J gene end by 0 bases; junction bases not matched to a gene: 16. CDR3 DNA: TGTGCCAGCAGCCAAATCCCGAGGACTAGCGGTCCTTGGGGAGCCAAAAACATTCAGTACTTC. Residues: CASSQIPRTSGPWGAKNIQYF.

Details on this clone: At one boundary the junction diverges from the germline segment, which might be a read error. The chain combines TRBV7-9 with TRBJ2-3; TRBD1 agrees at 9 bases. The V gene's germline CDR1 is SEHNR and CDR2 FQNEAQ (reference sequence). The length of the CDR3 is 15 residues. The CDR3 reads CASSPQGASTDMQYF. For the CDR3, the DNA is TGTGCCAGCAGCCCACAGGGGGCTAGCACAGATATGCAGTATTTT.

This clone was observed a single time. The CDR3 bases are TGTGCCAGCAGCTGGACGACCGGGACTCATACGCAGTATTTT. Protein sequence: CASSWTTGTHTQYF. The genes are TRBV9 and TRBJ2-3, with D possibly being TRBD2 (6 bases). Germline CDR1 is SGDLS and CDR2 is YYNGEE. The CDR3 is 14 residues long. V was shortened by 4 bases and J by 7 bases, with 16 bases between the two germline ends.

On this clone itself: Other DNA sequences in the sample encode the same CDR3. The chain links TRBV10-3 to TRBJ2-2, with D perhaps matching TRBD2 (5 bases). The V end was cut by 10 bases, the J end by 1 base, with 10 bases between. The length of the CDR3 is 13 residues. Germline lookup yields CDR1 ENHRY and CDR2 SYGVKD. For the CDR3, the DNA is TGTGCCACCGGGGAAGGGAACACCGGGGAGCTGTTTTTT. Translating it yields CATGEGNTGELFF.

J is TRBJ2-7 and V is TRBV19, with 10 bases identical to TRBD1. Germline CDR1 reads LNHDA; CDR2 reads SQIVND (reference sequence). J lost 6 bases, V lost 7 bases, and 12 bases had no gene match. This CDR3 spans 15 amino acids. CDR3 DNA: TGTGCCAGTAAATCCCTCGGGACAGGGGTTGGCGAGCAGTACTTC. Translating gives CASKSLGTGVGEQYF.

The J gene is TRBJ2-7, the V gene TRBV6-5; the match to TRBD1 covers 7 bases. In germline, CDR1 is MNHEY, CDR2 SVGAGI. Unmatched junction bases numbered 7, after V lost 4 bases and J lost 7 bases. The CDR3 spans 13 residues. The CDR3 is CASSLTGQGEQYF. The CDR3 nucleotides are TGTGCCAGCAGTTTGACAGGGCAAGGGGAGCAGTACTTC.

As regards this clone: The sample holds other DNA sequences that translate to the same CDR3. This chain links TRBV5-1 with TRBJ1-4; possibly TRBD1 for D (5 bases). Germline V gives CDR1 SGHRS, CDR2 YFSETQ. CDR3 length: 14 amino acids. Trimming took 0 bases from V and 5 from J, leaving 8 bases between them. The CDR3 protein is CASSLEGSNEKLFF. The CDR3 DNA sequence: TGCGCCAGCAGCTTGGAGGGGTCCAATGAAAAACTGTTTTTT.

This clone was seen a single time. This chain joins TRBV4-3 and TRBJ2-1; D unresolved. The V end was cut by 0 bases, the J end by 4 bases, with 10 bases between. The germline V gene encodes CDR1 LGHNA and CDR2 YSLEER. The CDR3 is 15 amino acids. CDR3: CASSQDARLYNEQFF. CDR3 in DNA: TGCGCCAGCAGCCAAGATGCAAGGCTTTACAATGAGCAGTTCTTC.

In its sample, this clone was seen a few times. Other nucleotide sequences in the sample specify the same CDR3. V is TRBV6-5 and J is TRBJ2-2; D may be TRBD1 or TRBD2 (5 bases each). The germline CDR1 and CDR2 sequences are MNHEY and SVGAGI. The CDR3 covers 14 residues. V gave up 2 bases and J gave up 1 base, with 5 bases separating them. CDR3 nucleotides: TGTGCCAGCAGTTACGGGGGGAACACCGGGGAGCTGTTTTTT. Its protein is CASSYGGNTGELFF.

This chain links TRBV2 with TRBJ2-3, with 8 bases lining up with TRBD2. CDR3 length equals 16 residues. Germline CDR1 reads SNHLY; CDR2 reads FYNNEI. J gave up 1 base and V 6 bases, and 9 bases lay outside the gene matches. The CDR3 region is CASRTLGRGGTDTQYF. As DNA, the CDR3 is TGTGCCAGCAGGACCCTCGGGCGGGGGGGCACAGATACGCAGTATTTT.

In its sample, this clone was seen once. The CDR3 loop reads CASSLVGGLYNSPLHF. The CDR3 DNA sequence: TGCGCCAGCAGCTTGGTGGGGGGCCTTTATAATTCACCCCTCCACTTT. The genes are TRBV5-1 and TRBJ1-6, with D tentatively TRBD1 (6 bases). The V gene lost 0 bases and the J gene lost 4 bases, with 11 bases spanning the gap. The germline CDR1 and CDR2 sequences are SGHRS and YFSETQ. There are 16 residues in the CDR3.

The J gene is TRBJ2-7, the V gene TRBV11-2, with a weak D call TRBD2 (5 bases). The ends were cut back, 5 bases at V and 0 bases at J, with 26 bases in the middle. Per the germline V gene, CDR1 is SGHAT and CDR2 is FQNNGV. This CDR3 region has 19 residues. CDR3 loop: CASSPYLGWSAGNSYEQYF. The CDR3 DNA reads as TGTGCCAGCAGCCCGTACCTCGGTTGGAGTGCCGGGAACTCCTACGAGCAGTACTTC.

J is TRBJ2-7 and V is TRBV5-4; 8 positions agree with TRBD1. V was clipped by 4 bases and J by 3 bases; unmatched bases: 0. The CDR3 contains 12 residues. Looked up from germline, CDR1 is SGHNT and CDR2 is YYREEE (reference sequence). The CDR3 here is CASSDRGYEQYF. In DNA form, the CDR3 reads TGTGCCAGCAGCGACAGGGGCTACGAGCAGTACTTC.

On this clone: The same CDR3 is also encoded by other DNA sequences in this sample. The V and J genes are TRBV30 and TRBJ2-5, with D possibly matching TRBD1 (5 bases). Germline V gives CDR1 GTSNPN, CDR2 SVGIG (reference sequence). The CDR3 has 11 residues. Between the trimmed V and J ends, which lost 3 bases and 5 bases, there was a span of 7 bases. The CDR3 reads CAWSQGETQYF. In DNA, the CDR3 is TGTGCCTGGAGCCAGGGTGAGACCCAGTACTTC.

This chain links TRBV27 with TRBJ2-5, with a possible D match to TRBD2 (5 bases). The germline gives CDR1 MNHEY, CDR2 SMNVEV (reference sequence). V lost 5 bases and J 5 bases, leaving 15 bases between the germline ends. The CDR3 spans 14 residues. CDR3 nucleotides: TGTGCCAGCAGTAGGGCCCGGGGTAGTGAGACCCAGTACTTC. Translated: CASSRARGSETQYF.

The chain's CDR3 is CASSVLQGANNYGYTF. The CDR3 bases are TGTGCCAGCAGTGTGTTACAGGGGGCGAATAACTATGGCTACACCTTC. The chain uses TRBV28 and TRBJ1-2; 9 bases align to TRBD1. J lost 1 base, V lost 5 bases, and 8 bases had no gene match. The CDR3 covers 16 residues. Germline V lookup: CDR1 MDHEN, CDR2 SYDVKM.

The CDR3 sequence is CASRLALWGDHTDTQYF. CDR3 nucleotide sequence: TGTGCAAGTCGCTTAGCGCTATGGGGGGACCACACAGATACGCAGTATTTT. The V gene is TRBV12-2, the J gene TRBJ2-3; the table calls TRBD2, which could not be checked here. TRBV12-2 is deemed a pseudogene. The CDR3 loop spans 17 amino acids.

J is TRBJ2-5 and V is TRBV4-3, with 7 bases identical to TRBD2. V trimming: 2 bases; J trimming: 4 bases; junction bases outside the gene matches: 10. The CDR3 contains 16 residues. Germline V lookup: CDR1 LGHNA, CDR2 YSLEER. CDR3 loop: CASSQNYRDYGETQYF. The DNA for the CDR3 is TGCGCCAGCAGCCAAAACTACCGGGACTACGGAGAGACCCAGTACTTC.

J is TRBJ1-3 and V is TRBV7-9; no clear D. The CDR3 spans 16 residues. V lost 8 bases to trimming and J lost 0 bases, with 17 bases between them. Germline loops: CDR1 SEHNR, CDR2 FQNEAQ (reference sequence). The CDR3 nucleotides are TGTGCCAGCCTGGGAAGTGGACGGAGCTCTGGAAACACCATATATTTT. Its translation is CASLGSGRSSGNTIYF.

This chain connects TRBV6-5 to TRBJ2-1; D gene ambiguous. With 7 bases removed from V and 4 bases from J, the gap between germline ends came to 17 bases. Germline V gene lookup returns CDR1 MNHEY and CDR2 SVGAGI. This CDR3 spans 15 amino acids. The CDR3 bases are TGTGCCAGCACCAAAGCCGGGCTGACATACAATGAGCAGTTCTTC. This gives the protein CASTKAGLTYNEQFF.

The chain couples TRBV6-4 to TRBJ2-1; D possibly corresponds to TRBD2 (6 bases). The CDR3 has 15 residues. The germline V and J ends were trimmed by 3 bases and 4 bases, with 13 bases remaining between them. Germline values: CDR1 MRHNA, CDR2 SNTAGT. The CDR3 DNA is TGTGCCAGCAGTGAGATGGGAGGCGGGTACAATGAGCAGTTCTTC. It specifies CASSEMGGGYNEQFF.

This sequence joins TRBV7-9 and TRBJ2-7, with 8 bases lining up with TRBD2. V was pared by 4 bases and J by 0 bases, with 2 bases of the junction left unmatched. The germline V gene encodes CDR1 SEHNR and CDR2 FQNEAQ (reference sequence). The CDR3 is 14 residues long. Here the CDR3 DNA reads TGTGCCAGCAGCTACAGCGGGAGCTCCTACGAGCAGTACTTC. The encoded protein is CASSYSGSSYEQYF.

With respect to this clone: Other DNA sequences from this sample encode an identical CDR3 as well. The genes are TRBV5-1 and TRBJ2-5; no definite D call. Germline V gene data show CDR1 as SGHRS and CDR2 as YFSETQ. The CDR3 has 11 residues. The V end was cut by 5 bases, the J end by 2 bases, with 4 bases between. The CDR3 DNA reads TGCGCCAGCAGTTCACAAGAGACCCAGTACTTC. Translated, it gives CASSSQETQYF. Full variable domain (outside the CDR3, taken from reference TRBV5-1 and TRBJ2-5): KAGVTQTPRYLIKTRGQQVTLSCSPISGHRSVSWYQQTPGQGLQFLFEYFSETQRNKGNFPGRFSGRQFSNSRSEMNVSTLELGDSALYLCASSSQETQYFGPGTRLLVL.

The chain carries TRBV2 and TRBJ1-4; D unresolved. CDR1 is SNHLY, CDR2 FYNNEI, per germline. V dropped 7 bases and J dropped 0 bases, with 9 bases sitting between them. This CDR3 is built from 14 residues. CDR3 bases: TGTGCCAGCACCGGGCCTGCAACTAATGAAAAACTGTTTTTT. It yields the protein CASTGPATNEKLFF.

In DNA form, the CDR3 reads TGTGCCAGCAGCGTAGTACCCGCGCCAGATACGCAGTATTTT. It is translated as CASSVVPAPDTQYF. The chain has TRBV9 and TRBJ2-3; D is unresolved. Trimming stripped 0 bases from V and 4 bases from J, with 9 bases between. Germline values: CDR1 SGDLS, CDR2 YYNGEE. CDR3 size: 14 residues.

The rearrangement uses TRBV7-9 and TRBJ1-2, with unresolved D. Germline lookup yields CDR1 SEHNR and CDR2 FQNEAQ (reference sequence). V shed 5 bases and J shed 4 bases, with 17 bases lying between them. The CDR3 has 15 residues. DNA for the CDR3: TGTGCCAGCAGCGGAGACGGCCCGCGGAGCTATGGCTACACCTTC. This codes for CASSGDGPRSYGYTF.

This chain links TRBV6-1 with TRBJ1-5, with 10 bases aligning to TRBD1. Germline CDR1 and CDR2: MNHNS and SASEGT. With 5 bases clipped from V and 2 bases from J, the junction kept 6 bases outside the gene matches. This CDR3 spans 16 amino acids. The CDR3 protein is CASSQDRGLGNQPQHF. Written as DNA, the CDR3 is TGTGCCAGCAGTCAAGACAGGGGGCTTGGCAATCAGCCCCAGCATTTT.

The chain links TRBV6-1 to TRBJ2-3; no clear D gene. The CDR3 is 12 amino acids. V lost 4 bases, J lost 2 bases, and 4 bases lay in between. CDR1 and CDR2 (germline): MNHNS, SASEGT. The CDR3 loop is CASSGHTDTQYF. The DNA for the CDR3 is TGTGCCAGCAGTGGACACACAGATACGCAGTATTTT.